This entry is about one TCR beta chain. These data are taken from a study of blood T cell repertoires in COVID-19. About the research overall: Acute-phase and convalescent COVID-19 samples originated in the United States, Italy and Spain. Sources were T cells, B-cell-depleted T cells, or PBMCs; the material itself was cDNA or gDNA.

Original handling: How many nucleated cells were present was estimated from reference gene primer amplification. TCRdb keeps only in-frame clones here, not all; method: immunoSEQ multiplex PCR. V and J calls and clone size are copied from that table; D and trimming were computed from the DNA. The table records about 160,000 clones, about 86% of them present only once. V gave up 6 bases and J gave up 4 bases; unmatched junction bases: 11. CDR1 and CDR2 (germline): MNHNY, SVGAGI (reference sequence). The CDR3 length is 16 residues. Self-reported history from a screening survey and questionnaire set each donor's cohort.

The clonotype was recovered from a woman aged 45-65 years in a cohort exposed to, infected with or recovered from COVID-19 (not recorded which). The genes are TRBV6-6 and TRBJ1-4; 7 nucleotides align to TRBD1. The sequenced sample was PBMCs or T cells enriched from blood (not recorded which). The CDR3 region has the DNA TGTGCCAGCAGGGAGGAAGGGGGCTACGGTAATGAAAAACTGTTTTTT. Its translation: CASREEGGYGNEKLFF.